Below are 18 T cell receptor beta chains sequenced from a single sample in a study of control samples from healthy donors and cancer patients. The method was immunoSEQ multiplex PCR; TCRdb's version includes in-frame clones alone and lacks a portion of them. The sample has approximately 100,000 clones; roughly 82% are singletons. Sample: blood. All receptors come from a man aged 60 to 75 in good health.

V and J are TRBV3-1 (or the pseudogene TRBV3-2) and TRBJ1-3; D is ambiguous. There are 11 residues in the CDR3. CDR1 is LGHDT and CDR2 is YNNKEL in the germline V gene (reference sequence). With 7 bases removed from V and 6 bases from J, the gap between germline ends came to 7 bases. CDR3 amino acids: CASTDLNTIYF. In DNA form, the CDR3 reads TGTGCCAGCACCGACTTAAACACCATATATTTT.

The rearrangement joins TRBV20-1 to TRBJ2-3; 9 bases align to TRBD1. There are 17 residues in the CDR3. After removal of 3 bases from V and 0 bases from J, the junction contained 10 bases not matched to a gene. Germline-derived CDR1 and CDR2 are DFQATT and SNEGSKA (reference sequence). DNA for the CDR3: TGCAGTGCTAGTTGGGTAGACAGGGGGGGTAGCACAGATACGCAGTATTTT. Its protein product is CSASWVDRGGSTDTQYF.

The chain couples TRBV6-5 to TRBJ1-1; maybe TRBD1 (5 bases). The germline V gene has CDR1 MNHEY and CDR2 SVGAGI. V was cut by 5 bases and J by 4 bases, with 14 bases left in between. The CDR3 length is 14 residues. The CDR3, as DNA: TGTGCCAGCAGTAAGCCCCAAGGGACCACTGAAGCTTTCTTT. This gives the protein CASSKPQGTTEAFF.

The J gene is TRBJ2-5, the V gene TRBV3-1 (or the pseudogene TRBV3-2); D perhaps matches TRBD1 (6 bases). The CDR3 spans 15 residues. Germline CDR1 is LGHDT and CDR2 is YNNKEL (reference sequence). The V end lost 3 bases, the J end lost 7 bases, and 18 bases lay between the germline ends. CDR3 coding DNA: TGTGCCAGCAGCCACTCACGAGGGGGTCATGCGACCCAGTACTTC. Translation gives CASSHSRGGHATQYF.

The chain is built from TRBV29-1 and TRBJ2-3; TRBD1 agrees at 10 bases. Germline V CDR1 and CDR2: SQVTM, ANQGSEA. This CDR3 has 15 residues. Trimming took 7 bases from V and 4 from J; bases not matched to a gene: 11. CDR3 region: CSAQRGTGDPDTQYF. The CDR3, as DNA: TGCAGCGCCCAAAGGGGGACAGGGGATCCAGATACGCAGTATTTT.

The CDR3 sequence is CASSRVRGYQETQYF. CDR3 nucleotides: TGTGCCAGCAGCCGGGTTAGGGGGTACCAAGAGACCCAGTACTTC. V gene TRBV11-2 combines with J gene TRBJ2-5, with a tentative D call TRBD1 (6 bases). The V and J ends lost 5 bases and 0 bases respectively, with 13 bases between them. The CDR3 is 15 residues long. The germline CDR1 and CDR2 sequences are SGHAT and FQNNGV.

This clone appeared a few times. The rearrangement uses TRBV7-7 and TRBJ2-5; D call uncertain. V was cut by 3 bases and J by 1 base, with 6 bases left in between. This CDR3 contains 13 residues. Germline loops: CDR1 SSHAT, CDR2 FNYEAQ (reference sequence). The CDR3 region has the DNA TGTGCCAGCAGCTTCTCATCCCAAGAGACCCAGTACTTC. Translating gives CASSFSSQETQYF.

The V call is TRBV18, the J call TRBJ2-1; 7 positions agree with TRBD1. After removal of 4 bases from V and 8 bases from J, the junction contained 5 bases not matched to a gene. Germline assignment: CDR1 KGHSH and CDR2 LQKENI. The CDR3 is 13 residues long. DNA of the CDR3: TGTGCCAGCTCACAAGGCCAGGGGGATGAGCAGTTCTTC. It translates to CASSQGQGDEQFF.

Notes on this clone: At one boundary the junction diverges from the germline segment, which might be a read error. The chain combines TRBV19 with TRBJ1-3; 7 bases agree with TRBD1. Germline V gene data show CDR1 as LNHDA and CDR2 as SQIVND (reference sequence). The CDR3 has 15 amino acids. The CDR3 loop is CASNRGPNSGNTIYF. The CDR3 nucleotides read TGCGCTTCGAACAGGGGACCAAACTCTGGAAACACCATATATTTT.

CDR3 nucleotide sequence: TGTGCCAGTAGTGTTGACAGGGCCACCGGGGAGCTGTTTTTT. Its protein is CASSVDRATGELFF. The chain combines TRBV19 with TRBJ2-2; TRBD1 aligns across 7 bases. After removal of 5 bases from V and 4 bases from J, the junction contained 4 bases not matched to a gene. Germline loops: CDR1 LNHDA, CDR2 SQIVND (reference sequence). The CDR3 is made up of 14 amino acids.

The chain uses TRBV10-3 and TRBJ1-1; possibly TRBD1 for D (5 bases). The CDR3 has 13 amino acids. V dropped 3 bases and J dropped 4 bases, with 9 bases sitting between them. Germline CDR1 is ENHRY and CDR2 is SYGVKD. CDR3 protein: CAISDQGGTEAFF. The CDR3, as DNA: TGTGCCATCAGTGATCAGGGAGGCACTGAAGCTTTCTTT.

The rearrangement joins TRBV5-4 to TRBJ1-1, with unresolved D. Trimming removed 2 bases at V and 1 base at J, with 9 bases between. The germline V gene has CDR1 SGHNT and CDR2 YYREEE (reference sequence). The CDR3 sequence is 14 residues long. CDR3 nucleotides: TGTGCCAGCAGCTTAACAGTAGCGAACACTGAAGCTTTCTTT. Translating it yields CASSLTVANTEAFF.

The chain has TRBV19 and TRBJ1-4, with no clear D. V was cut by 3 bases and J by 3 bases, with 11 bases left in between. In germline, CDR1 is LNHDA, CDR2 SQIVND (reference sequence). This CDR3 region has 15 residues. The CDR3 sequence is CASSIADGSNEKLFF. DNA of the CDR3: TGTGCCAGTAGTATCGCCGACGGATCTAATGAAAAACTGTTTTTT.

The chain carries TRBV15 and TRBJ2-3, with 7 bases fitting TRBD1. With 5 bases clipped from V and 3 bases from J, the junction kept 11 bases outside the gene matches. This CDR3 is 16 amino acids long. CDR1 is LNHNV, CDR2 YYDKDF, per germline (reference sequence). The CDR3 coding sequence is TGTGCCACCAGCCCACCGGACACGACAGGGACAGATACGCAGTATTTT. Encoded protein: CATSPPDTTGTDTQYF.

This clone was seen a few times. V gene TRBV5-1 combines with J gene TRBJ2-3, with 7 bases identical to TRBD1. The junction had 9 bases not matched to a gene; V was cut back by 4 bases and J by 4 bases. The CDR3 consists of 15 residues. Germline CDR1 SGHRS, CDR2 YFSETQ. This CDR3 reads CASSPTTGVADTQYF. As DNA, the CDR3 is TGCGCCAGCAGCCCTACAACAGGGGTCGCAGATACGCAGTATTTT.

This chain connects TRBV7-3 to TRBJ2-1; 9 bases line up with TRBD2. V shed 4 bases and J 8 bases; nucleotides not matched to a gene: 9. CDR1 is SGHTA, CDR2 FQGTGA, per germline. This CDR3 spans 15 amino acids. CDR3 DNA sequence: TGTGCCAGCAGCTATCTAGGCGGGGGGGCCGATGAGCAGTTCTTC. Encoded protein: CASSYLGGGADEQFF.

The gene calls are TRBV5-1 and TRBJ2-3, with TRBD2 identical over 12 bases. This CDR3 has 16 amino acids. Germline loops: CDR1 SGHRS, CDR2 YFSETQ. V shed 4 bases, J shed 4 bases, and the junction held 7 bases outside the gene matches. The CDR3 reads CASSVNLAGGPDTQYF. CDR3 nucleotides: TGCGCCAGCAGCGTAAACCTAGCGGGGGGGCCAGATACGCAGTATTTT.

The gene calls are TRBV14 and TRBJ2-7; D is ambiguous. Trimming pared 0 bases from V and 6 bases from J, leaving 6 bases between. Germline V gene lookup returns CDR1 SGHDN and CDR2 FVKESK. This CDR3 region has 12 residues. CDR3 amino acids: CASSQDGSEQYF. The CDR3 DNA reads TGTGCCAGCAGCCAAGACGGATCCGAGCAGTACTTC.